The source of this TCR beta chain is a study of shared clonotypes between healthy human individuals. Findings and limits, study-wide: Generation probability values for non-shared clonotypes were lower than those for clonotypes shared by all four donors. Tissue TCR repertoires likely differ from these blood-only repertoires.

Worth noting for this clone: Its matching antigen is unknown.

The CDR3 has 15 amino acids. CDR1 is MDHEN and CDR2 is SYDVKM in the germline V gene. The germline V and J ends were trimmed by 5 bases and 7 bases, with 18 bases remaining between them. Profiled with immunoSEQ multiplex PCR; TCRdb holds only in-frame clones, not every one. The sample records roughly 2,000,000 clones, just under 95% being singletons. Positively selected for CCR7, the CD45RO-negative cells used as naive CD8 cells excluded terminally differentiated effector memory CD45RA+ cells. The sample consisted of naive CD8+ T cells from PBMCs. The TCR sequence derives from a man between 18 and 29 years old in good health. Some clones in this sample may be carry-over from other donors' samples. This sequence joins TRBV28 and TRBJ1-5; no clear D gene. The CDR3 loop is CASSLRATSWQPQHF. The CDR3 DNA reads TGTGCCAGCAGTCTCCGGGCGACTAGTTGGCAGCCCCAGCATTTT.